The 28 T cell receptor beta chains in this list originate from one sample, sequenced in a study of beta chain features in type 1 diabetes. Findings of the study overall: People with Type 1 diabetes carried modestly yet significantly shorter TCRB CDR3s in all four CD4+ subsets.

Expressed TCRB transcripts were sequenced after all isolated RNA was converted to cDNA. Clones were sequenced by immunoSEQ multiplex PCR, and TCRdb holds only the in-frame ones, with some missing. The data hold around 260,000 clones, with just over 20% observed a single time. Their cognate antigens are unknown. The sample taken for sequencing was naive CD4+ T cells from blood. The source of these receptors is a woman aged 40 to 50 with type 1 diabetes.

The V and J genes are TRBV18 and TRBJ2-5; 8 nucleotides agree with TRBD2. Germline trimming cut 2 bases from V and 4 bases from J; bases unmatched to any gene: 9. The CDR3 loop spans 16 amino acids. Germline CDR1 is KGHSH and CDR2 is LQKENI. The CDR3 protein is CASSPFAGGPGETQYF. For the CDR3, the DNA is TGTGCCAGCTCACCATTCGCGGGAGGCCCTGGAGAGACCCAGTACTTC.

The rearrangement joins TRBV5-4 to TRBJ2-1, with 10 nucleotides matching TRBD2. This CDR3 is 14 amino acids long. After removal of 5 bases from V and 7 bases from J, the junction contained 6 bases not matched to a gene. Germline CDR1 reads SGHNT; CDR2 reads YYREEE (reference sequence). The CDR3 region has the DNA TGTGCCAGCAGGTTAGCGGGAGGTACAAATGAGCAGTTCTTC. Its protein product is CASRLAGGTNEQFF.

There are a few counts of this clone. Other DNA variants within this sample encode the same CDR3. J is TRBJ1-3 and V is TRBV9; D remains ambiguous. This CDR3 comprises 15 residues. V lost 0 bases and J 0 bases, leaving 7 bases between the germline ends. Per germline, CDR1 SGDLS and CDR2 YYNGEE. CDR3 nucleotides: TGTGCCAGCAGCGTAGCCCCCGGCTCTGGAAACACCATATATTTT. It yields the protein CASSVAPGSGNTIYF.

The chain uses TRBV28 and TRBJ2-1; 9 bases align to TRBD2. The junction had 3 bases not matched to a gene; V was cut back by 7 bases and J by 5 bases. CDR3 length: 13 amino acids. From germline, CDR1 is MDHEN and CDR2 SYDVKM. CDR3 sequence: CASTRGGNNEQFF. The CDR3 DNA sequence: TGTGCCAGCACGCGGGGGGGAAACAATGAGCAGTTCTTC.

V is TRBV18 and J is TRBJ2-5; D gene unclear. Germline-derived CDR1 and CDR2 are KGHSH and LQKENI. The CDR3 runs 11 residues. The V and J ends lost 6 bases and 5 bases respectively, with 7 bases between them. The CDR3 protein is CASSSVETQYF. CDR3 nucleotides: TGTGCCAGCTCCTCCGTGGAGACCCAGTACTTC.

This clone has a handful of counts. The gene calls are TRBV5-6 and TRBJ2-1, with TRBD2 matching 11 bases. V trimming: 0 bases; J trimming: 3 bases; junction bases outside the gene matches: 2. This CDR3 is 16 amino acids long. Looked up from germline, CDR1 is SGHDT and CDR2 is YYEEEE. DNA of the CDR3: TGTGCCAGCAGCTTGGCCGGGACTAGCGGCTACAATGAGCAGTTCTTC. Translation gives CASSLAGTSGYNEQFF.

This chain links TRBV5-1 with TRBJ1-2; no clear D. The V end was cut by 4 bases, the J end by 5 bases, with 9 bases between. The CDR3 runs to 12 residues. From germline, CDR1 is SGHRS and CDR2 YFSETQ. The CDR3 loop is CASSEGPYGYTF. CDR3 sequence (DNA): TGCGCCAGCAGCGAGGGTCCTTATGGCTACACCTTC.

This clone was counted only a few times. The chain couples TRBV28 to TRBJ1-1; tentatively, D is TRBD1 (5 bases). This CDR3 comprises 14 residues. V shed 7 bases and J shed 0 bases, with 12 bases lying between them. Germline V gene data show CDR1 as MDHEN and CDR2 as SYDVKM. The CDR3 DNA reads TGTGCCAGCAAGGCAGGGTTAATGAACACTGAAGCTTTCTTT. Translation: CASKAGLMNTEAFF.

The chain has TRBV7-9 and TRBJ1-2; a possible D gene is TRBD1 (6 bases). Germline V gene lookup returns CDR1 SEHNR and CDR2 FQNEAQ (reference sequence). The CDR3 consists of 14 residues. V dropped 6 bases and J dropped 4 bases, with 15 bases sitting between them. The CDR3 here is CASSGTGFAYGYTF. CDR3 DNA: TGTGCCAGCAGTGGAACAGGGTTCGCCTATGGCTACACCTTC.

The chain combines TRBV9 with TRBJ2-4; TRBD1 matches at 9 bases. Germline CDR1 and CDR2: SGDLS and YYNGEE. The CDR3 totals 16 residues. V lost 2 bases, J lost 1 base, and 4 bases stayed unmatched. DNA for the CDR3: TGTGCCAGCAGCGTTAGACAGGGGGAGGCCAAAAACATTCAGTACTTC. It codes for CASSVRQGEAKNIQYF.

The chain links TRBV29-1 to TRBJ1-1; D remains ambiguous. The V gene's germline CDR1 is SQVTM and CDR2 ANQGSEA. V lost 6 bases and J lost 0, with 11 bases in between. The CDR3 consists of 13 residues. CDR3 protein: CSVQTQMNTEAFF. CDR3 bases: TGCAGCGTACAGACACAGATGAACACTGAAGCTTTCTTT. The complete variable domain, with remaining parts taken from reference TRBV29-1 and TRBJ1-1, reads SAVISQKPSRDICQRGTSLTIQCQVDSQVTMMFWYRQQPGQSLTLIATANQGSEATYESGFVIDKFPISRPNLTFSTLTVSNMSPEDSSIYLCSVQTQMNTEAFFGQGTRLTVV.

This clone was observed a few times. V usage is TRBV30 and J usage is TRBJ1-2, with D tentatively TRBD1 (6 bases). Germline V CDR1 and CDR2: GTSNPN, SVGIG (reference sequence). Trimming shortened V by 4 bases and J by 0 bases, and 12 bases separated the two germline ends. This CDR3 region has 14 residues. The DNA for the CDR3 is TGTGCCTGGACCACAGGGTCAGCTAACTATGGCTACACCTTC. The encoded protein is CAWTTGSANYGYTF. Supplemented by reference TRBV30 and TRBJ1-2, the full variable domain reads SQTIHQWPATLVQPVGSPLSLECTVEGTSNPNLYWYRQAAGRGLQLLFYSVGIGQISSEVPQNLSASRPQDRQFILSSKKLLLSDSGFYLCAWTTGSANYGYTFGSGTRLTVV.

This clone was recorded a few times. The CDR3 loop reads CASSLARSSGGNEQYF. CDR3 nucleotides: TGTGCCAGCAGCTTGGCCCGGTCTAGCGGGGGGAACGAGCAGTACTTC. The chain is built from TRBV5-4 and TRBJ2-7; 11 bases map to TRBD2. CDR1 SGHNT and CDR2 YYREEE come from the germline V gene (reference sequence). This CDR3 is 16 amino acids long. V was pared by 0 bases and J by 5 bases, with 7 bases of the junction left unmatched. The complete variable domain, with remaining parts taken from reference TRBV5-4 and TRBJ2-7, reads ETGVTQSPTHLIKTRGQQVTLRCSSQSGHNTVSWYQQALGQGPQFIFQYYREEENGRGNFPPRFSGLQFPNYSSELNVNALELDDSALYLCASSLARSSGGNEQYFGPGTRLTVT.

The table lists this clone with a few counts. CDR3 sequence: CASSQQGAHGQYF. The CDR3, as DNA: TGCGCCAGCAGCCAACAGGGGGCTCACGGGCAGTACTTC. The chain couples TRBV4-1 to TRBJ2-7, with 8 bases matching TRBD1. V gave up 2 bases and J gave up 9 bases; unmatched junction bases: 6. CDR1 is MGHRA and CDR2 is YSYEKL in the germline V gene. The CDR3 covers 13 residues.

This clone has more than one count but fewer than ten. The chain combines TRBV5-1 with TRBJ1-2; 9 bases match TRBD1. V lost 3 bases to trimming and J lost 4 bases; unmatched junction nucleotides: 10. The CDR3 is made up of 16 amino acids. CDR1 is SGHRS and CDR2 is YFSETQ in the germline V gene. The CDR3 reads CASSSRAGQGVYGYTF. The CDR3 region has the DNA TGCGCCAGCAGCTCCCGCGCGGGACAGGGAGTCTATGGCTACACCTTC.

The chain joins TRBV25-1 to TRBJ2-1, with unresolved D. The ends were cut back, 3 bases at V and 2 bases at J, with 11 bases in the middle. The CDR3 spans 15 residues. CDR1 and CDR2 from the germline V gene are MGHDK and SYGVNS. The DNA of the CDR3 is TGTGCCAGCAGTGATTCCACATCCACCTACAATGAGCAGTTCTTC. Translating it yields CASSDSTSTYNEQFF.

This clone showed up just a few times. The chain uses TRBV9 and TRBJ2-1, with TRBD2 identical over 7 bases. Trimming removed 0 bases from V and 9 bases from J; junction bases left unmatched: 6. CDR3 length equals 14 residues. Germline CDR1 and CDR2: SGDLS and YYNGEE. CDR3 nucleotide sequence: TGTGCCAGCAGCGTAGTGACTAGCAGCGGTGAGCAGTTCTTC. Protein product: CASSVVTSSGEQFF.

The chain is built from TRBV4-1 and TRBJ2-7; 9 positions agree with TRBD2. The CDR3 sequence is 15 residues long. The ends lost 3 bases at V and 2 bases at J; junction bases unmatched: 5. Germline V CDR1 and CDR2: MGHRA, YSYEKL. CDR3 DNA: TGCGCCAGCAGCCACCTGATAGCGGGAGCCTACGAGCAGTACTTC. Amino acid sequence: CASSHLIAGAYEQYF.

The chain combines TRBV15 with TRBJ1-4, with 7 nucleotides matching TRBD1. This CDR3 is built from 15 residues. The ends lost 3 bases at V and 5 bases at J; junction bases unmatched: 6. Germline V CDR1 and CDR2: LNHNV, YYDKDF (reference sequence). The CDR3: CATSRRQGQNEKLFF. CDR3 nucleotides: TGTGCCACCAGCAGGAGACAGGGACAGAATGAAAAACTGTTTTTT.

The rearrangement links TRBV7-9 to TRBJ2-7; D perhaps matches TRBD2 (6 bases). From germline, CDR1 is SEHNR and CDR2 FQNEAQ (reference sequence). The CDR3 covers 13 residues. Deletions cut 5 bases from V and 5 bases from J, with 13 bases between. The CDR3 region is CASSHSWEDEQYF. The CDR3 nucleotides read TGTGCCAGCAGCCACTCTTGGGAGGACGAGCAGTACTTC.

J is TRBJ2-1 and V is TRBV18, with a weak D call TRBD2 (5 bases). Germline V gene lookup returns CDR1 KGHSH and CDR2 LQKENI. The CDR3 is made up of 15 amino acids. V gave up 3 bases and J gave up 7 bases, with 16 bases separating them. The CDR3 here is CASSPAAVWRNEQFF. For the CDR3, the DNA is TGTGCCAGCTCACCGGCGGCGGTCTGGAGGAATGAGCAGTTCTTC.

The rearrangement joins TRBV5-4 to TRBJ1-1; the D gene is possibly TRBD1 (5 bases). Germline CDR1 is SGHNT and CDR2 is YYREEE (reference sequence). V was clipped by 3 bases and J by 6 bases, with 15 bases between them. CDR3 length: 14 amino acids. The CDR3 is CASSSPRVKPEAFF. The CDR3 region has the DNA TGTGCCAGCAGCTCGCCCAGGGTTAAGCCTGAAGCTTTCTTT.

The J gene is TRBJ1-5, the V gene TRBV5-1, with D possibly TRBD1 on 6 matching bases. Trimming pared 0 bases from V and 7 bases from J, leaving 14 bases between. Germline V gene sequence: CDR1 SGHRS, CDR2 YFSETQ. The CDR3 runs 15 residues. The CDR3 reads CASSLDGRGGQPQHF. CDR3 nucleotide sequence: TGCGCCAGCAGCTTGGACGGCAGGGGTGGCCAGCCCCAGCATTTT.

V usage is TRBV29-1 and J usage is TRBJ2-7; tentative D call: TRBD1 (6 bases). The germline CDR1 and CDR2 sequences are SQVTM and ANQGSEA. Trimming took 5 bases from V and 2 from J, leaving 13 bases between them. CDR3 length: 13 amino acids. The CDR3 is CSVTKTGTYEQYF. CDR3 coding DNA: TGCAGCGTTACAAAAACAGGGACCTACGAGCAGTACTTC.

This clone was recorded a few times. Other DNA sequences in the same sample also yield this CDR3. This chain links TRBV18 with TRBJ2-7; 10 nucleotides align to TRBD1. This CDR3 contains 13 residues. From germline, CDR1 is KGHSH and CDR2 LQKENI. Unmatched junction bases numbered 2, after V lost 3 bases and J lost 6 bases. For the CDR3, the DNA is TGTGCCAGCTCACCTCGGACAGGGGGCGAGCAGTACTTC. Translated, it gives CASSPRTGGEQYF.

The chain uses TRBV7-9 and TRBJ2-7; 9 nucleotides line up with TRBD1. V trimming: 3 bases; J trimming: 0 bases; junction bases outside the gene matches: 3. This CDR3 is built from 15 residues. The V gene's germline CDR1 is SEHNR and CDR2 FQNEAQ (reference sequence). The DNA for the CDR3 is TGTGCCAGCAGCTTCCGGACAGGGGCCTCCTACGAGCAGTACTTC. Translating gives CASSFRTGASYEQYF.

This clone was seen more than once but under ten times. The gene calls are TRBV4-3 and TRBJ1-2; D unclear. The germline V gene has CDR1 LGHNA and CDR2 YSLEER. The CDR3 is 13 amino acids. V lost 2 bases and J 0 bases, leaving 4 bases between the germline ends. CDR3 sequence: CASSQSANYGYTF. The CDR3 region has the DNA TGCGCCAGCAGCCAATCCGCTAACTATGGCTACACCTTC.

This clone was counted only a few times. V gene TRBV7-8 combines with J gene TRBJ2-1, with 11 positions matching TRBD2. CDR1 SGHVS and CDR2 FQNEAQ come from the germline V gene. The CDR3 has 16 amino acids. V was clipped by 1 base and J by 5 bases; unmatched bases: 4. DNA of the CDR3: TGTGCCAGCAGCTTAGGGACTAGCGGGTGGAACAATGAGCAGTTCTTC. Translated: CASSLGTSGWNNEQFF. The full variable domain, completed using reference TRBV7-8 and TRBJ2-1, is GAGVSQSPRYKVAKRGQDVALRCDPISGHVSLFWYQQALGQGPEFLTYFQNEAQLDKSGLPSDRFFAERPEGSVSTLKIQRTQQEDSAVYLCASSLGTSGWNNEQFFGPGTRLTVL.